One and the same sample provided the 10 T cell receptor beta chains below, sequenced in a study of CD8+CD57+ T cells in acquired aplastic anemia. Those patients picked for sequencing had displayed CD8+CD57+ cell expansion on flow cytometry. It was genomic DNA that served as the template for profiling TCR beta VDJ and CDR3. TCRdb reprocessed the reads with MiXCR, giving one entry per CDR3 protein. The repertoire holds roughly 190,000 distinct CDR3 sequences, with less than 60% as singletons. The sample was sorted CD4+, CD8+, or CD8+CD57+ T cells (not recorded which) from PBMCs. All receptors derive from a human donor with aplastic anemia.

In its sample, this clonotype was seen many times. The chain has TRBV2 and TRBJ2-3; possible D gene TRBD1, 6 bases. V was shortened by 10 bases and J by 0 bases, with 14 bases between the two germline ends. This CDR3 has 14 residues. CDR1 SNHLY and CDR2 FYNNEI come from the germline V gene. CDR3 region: CATRVGGSTDTQYF. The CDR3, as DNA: TGTGCCACCCGTGTAGGGGGTAGCACAGATACGCAGTATTTT.

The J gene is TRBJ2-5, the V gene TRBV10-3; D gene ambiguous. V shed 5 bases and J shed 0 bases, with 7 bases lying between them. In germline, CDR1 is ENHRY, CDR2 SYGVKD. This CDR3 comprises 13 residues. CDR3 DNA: TGTGCCATCAGTCAAGAGTACCAAGAGACCCAGTACTTC. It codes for CAISQEYQETQYF.

This CDR3 reads CASREKLNSPLHF. For the CDR3, the DNA is TGTGCCAGCAGGGAGAAGTTGAATTCACCCCTCCACTTT. This rearrangement joins TRBV6-1 to TRBJ1-6; unclear D gene. Trimming shortened V by 6 bases and J by 7 bases, and 10 bases separated the two germline ends. This CDR3 has 13 residues. CDR1 and CDR2 from the germline V gene are MNHNS and SASEGT.

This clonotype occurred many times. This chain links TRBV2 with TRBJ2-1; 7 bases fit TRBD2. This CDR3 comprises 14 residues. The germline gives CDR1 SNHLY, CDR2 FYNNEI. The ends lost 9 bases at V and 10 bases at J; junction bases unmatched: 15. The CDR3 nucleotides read TGTGCCAGTAGGGGTGAAAGCGGGATATTAGAGCAGTTCTTC. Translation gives CASRGESGILEQFF.

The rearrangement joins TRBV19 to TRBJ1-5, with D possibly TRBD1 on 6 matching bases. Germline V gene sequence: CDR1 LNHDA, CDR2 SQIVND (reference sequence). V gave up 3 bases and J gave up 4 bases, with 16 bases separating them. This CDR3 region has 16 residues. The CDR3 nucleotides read TGTGCCAGTAGTATGTCAAACAGGGTGGGGAATCAGCCCCAGCATTTT. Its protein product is CASSMSNRVGNQPQHF.

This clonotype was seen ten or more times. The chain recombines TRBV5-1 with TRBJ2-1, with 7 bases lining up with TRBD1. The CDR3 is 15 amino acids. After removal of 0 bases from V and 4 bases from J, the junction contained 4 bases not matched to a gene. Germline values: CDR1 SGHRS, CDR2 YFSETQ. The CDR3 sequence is CASSLGTGNYNEQFF. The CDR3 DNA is TGCGCCAGCAGCTTGGGGACAGGAAATTACAATGAGCAGTTCTTC.

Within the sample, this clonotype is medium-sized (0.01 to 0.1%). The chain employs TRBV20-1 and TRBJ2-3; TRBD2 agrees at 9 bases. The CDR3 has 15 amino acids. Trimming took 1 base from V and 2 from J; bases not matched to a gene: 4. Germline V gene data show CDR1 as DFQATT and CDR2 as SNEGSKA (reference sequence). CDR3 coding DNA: TGCAGTGCTAGAGGGGTAGCGGGAGCCACAGATACGCAGTATTTT. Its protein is CSARGVAGATDTQYF.

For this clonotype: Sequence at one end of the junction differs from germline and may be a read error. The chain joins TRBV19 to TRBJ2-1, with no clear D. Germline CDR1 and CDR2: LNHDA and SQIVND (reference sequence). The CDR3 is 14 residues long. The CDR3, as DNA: TGTGCCAGTAGTCCTCCCGGACGGGTGGATGAGCAGCTCTTC. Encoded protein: CASSPPGRVDEQLF.

The CDR3 reads CASSYSGVAGANVLTF. As DNA, the CDR3 is TGTGCCAGCAGTTACTCCGGGGTAGCTGGGGCCAACGTCCTGACTTTC. The chain uses TRBV6-2 or TRBV6-3 and TRBJ2-6, with D possibly being TRBD2 (5 bases). The V gene lost 0 bases and the J gene lost 2 bases, with 8 bases spanning the gap. The CDR3 covers 16 residues. CDR1 and CDR2 (germline): MNHEY, SVGEGT.

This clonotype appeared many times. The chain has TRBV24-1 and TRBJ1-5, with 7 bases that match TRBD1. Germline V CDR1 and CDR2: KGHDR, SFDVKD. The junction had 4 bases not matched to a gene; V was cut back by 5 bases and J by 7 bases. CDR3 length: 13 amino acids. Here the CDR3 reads CATSAGGGQPQHF. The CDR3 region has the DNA TGTGCCACCAGTGCAGGGGGTGGCCAGCCCCAGCATTTT.